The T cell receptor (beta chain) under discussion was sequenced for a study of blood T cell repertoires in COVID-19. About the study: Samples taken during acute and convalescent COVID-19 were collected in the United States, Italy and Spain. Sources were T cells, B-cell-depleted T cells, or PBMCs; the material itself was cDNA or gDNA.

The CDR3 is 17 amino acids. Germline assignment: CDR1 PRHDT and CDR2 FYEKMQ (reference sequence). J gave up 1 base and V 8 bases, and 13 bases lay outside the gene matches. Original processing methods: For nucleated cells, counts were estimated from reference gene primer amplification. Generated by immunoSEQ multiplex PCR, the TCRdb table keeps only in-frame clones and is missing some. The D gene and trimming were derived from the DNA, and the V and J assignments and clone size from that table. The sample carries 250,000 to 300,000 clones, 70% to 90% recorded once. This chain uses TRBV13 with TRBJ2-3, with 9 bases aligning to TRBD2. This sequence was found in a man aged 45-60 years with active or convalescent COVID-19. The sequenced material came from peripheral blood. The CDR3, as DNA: TGTGCCAGCGACCAAGCGGGAGGCCGGAGTGGCACAGATACGCAGTATTTT. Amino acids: CASDQAGGRSGTDTQYF.